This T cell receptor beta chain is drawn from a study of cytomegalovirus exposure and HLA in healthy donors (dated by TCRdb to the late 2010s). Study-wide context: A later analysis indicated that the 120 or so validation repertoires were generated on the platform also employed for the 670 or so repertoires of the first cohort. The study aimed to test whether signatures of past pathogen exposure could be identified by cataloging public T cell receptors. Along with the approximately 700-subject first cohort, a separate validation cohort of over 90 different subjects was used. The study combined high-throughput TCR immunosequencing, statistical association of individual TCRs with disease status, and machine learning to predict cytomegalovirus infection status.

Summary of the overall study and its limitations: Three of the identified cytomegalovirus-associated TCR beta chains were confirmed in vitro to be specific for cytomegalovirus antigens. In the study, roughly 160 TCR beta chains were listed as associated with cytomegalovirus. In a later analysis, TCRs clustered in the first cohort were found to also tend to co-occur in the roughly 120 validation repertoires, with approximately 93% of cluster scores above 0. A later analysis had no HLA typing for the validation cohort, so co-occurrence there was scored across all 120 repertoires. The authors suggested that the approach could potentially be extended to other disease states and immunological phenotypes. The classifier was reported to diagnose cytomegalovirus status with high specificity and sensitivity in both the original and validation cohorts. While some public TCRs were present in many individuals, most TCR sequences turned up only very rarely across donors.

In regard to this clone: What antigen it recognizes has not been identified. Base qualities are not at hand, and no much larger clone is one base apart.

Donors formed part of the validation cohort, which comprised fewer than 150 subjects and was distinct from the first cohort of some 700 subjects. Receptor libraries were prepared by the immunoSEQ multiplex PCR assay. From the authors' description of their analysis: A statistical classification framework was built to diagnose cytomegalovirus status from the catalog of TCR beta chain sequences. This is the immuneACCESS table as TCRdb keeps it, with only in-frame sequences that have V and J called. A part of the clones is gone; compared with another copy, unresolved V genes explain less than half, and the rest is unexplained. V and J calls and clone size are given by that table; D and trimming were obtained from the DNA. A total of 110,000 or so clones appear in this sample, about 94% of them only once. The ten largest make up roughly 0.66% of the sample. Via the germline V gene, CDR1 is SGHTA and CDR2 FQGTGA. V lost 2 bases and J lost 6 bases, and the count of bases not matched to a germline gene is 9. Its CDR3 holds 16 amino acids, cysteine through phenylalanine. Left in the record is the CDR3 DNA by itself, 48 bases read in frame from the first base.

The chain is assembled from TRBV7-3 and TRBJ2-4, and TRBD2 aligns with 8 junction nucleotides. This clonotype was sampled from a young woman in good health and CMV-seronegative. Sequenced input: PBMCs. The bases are TGTGCCAGCAGCTTATACGGGGGGGAGGGAAGAAACATTCAGTACTTC. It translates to CASSLYGGEGRNIQYF.